The rows below give T cell receptor beta chains drawn from one sample of a study of T cells in Graves' hyperthyroidism and ophthalmopathy. MiXCR, run by TCRdb on the multiplex PCR reads, gives a single entry per CDR3 protein. Of some 550,000 distinct CDR3 sequences listed, roughly a sixth were seen once; the top ten hold around 3.5%. The sequencing input was blood. The origin of the receptors is a woman in her thirties or forties with Graves' ophthalmopathy. CDR3s include the opening cysteine and the closing phenylalanine or tryptophan. Each record gives: CDR3 protein, CDR3 DNA, J gene, clone size, CDR3 length, V gene, D gene. A D gene is named only where the DNA matches it firmly. The size of a clone is reported for some rows only, either as once, few or many, or as a class for expanded clones.

cdr3_aa: CASSPTPEWRTEAFF; cdr3_nt: TGTGCCAGCTCACCAACCCCTGAGTGGCGCACTGAAGCTTTCTTT; j_call: TRBJ1-1; clone_size: many; cdr3_length: 15; v_call: TRBV18; d_call: .
cdr3_aa: CASSAGQGAPDTQYF; cdr3_nt: TGTGCCAGCAGCGCGGGACAGGGGGCCCCGGATACGCAGTATTTT; j_call: TRBJ2-3; clone_size: few; cdr3_length: 15; v_call: TRBV9; d_call: TRBD1
cdr3_aa: CASSSWGSNYGYTF; cdr3_nt: TGCGCCAGCAGCTCGTGGGGTAGCAACTATGGCTACACCTTC; j_call: TRBJ1-2; clone_size: .; cdr3_length: 14; v_call: TRBV5-1; d_call: .
cdr3_aa: CASSIIVSGPYNEQFF; cdr3_nt: TGTGCCAGTAGTATTATAGTTAGCGGGCCCTACAATGAGCAGTTCTTC; j_call: TRBJ2-1; clone_size: .; cdr3_length: 16; v_call: TRBV19; d_call: TRBD2
cdr3_aa: CASSSPTGGQETQYF; cdr3_nt: TGTGCCAGCAGCTCGCCGACAGGTGGTCAAGAGACCCAGTACTTC; j_call: TRBJ2-5; clone_size: few; cdr3_length: 15; v_call: TRBV7-6; d_call: .
cdr3_aa: CASSRHYSSYEQYF; cdr3_nt: TGTGCCAGCAGCCGACACTATTCCTCCTACGAGCAGTACTTC; j_call: TRBJ2-7; clone_size: many; cdr3_length: 14; v_call: TRBV27; d_call: .
cdr3_aa: CASSLRTGNTIYF; cdr3_nt: TGTGCCAGCAGCCTCCGGACGGGAAACACCATATATTTT; j_call: TRBJ1-3; clone_size: many; cdr3_length: 13; v_call: TRBV3-1; d_call: .
cdr3_aa: CAIKSATSEQFF; cdr3_nt: TGTGCCATCAAATCTGCCACAAGTGAGCAGTTCTTC; j_call: TRBJ2-1; clone_size: .; cdr3_length: 12; v_call: TRBV10-3; d_call: .
cdr3_aa: CASSERFGLAGEETQYF; cdr3_nt: TGTGCCAGCAGTGAAAGGTTTGGACTAGCGGGAGAAGAGACCCAGTACTTC; j_call: TRBJ2-5; clone_size: .; cdr3_length: 17; v_call: TRBV25-1; d_call: TRBD2
cdr3_aa: CASTRDSYYEQYF; cdr3_nt: TGTGCCAGCACCCGGGACAGCTACTACGAGCAGTACTTC; j_call: TRBJ2-7; clone_size: many; cdr3_length: 13; v_call: TRBV2; d_call: TRBD1
cdr3_aa: CSARPQGSQPQHF; cdr3_nt: TGCAGTGCTAGACCTCAGGGGAGCCAGCCCCAGCATTTT; j_call: TRBJ1-5; clone_size: many; cdr3_length: 13; v_call: TRBV20-1; d_call: .
cdr3_aa: CASTRQGGTEAFF; cdr3_nt: TGTGCCAGTACTCGACAGGGAGGGACTGAAGCTTTCTTT; j_call: TRBJ1-1; clone_size: .; cdr3_length: 13; v_call: TRBV19; d_call: TRBD1
cdr3_aa: CASTGGGYNEQFF; cdr3_nt: TGTGCCAGTACTGGGGGGGGGTACAATGAGCAGTTCTTC; j_call: TRBJ2-1; clone_size: many; cdr3_length: 13; v_call: TRBV28; d_call: TRBD2
cdr3_aa: CATSDEVAGQETQYF; cdr3_nt: TGTGCCACCAGTGATGAGGTAGCGGGGCAAGAGACCCAGTACTTC; j_call: TRBJ2-5; clone_size: few; cdr3_length: 15; v_call: TRBV24-1; d_call: TRBD2
cdr3_aa: CASSFKGGVQFF; cdr3_nt: TGTGCCAGCAGCTTTAAGGGCGGCGTGCAGTTCTTC; j_call: TRBJ2-1; clone_size: many; cdr3_length: 12; v_call: TRBV11-2; d_call: .
cdr3_aa: CASSLMEEDTDTQYF; cdr3_nt: TGTGCCAGCAGCTTAATGGAGGAGGACACAGATACGCAGTATTTT; j_call: TRBJ2-3; clone_size: many; cdr3_length: 15; v_call: TRBV11-1; d_call: .
cdr3_aa: CSATDRVYEQYF; cdr3_nt: TGCAGTGCCACCGACAGGGTATACGAGCAGTACTTC; j_call: TRBJ2-7; clone_size: many; cdr3_length: 12; v_call: TRBV20-1; d_call: TRBD1
cdr3_aa: CASRLDTEAFF; cdr3_nt: TGTGCCAGTAGGCTTGACACTGAAGCTTTCTTT; j_call: TRBJ1-1; clone_size: few; cdr3_length: 11; v_call: TRBV19; d_call: .
cdr3_aa: CASSPLQSGSTSREQYF; cdr3_nt: TGTGCCAGCAGCCCACTACAAAGCGGGAGCACCTCTCGCGAGCAGTACTTC; j_call: TRBJ2-7; clone_size: .; cdr3_length: 17; v_call: TRBV5-4; d_call: TRBD2
cdr3_aa: CSAKSGGRETQYF; cdr3_nt: TGCAGTGCCAAGAGTGGGGGCCGAGAGACCCAGTACTTC; j_call: TRBJ2-5; clone_size: few; cdr3_length: 13; v_call: TRBV20-1; d_call: .
cdr3_aa: CASSLRDRDGYTF; cdr3_nt: TGTGCCAGCAGCTTGCGCGACAGGGATGGCTACACCTTC; j_call: TRBJ1-2; clone_size: few; cdr3_length: 13; v_call: TRBV7-2; d_call: TRBD1
cdr3_aa: CSVIIGSDFNEQFF; cdr3_nt: TGCAGCGTAATAATTGGGTCCGATTTCAATGAGCAGTTCTTC; j_call: TRBJ2-1; clone_size: .; cdr3_length: 14; v_call: TRBV29-1; d_call: .
cdr3_aa: CASSHEIMNTEAFF; cdr3_nt: TGTGCCAGCTCACACGAAATCATGAACACTGAAGCTTTCTTT; j_call: TRBJ1-1; clone_size: many; cdr3_length: 14; v_call: TRBV18; d_call: .
cdr3_aa: CASRAGASSYNEQFF; cdr3_nt: TGTGCCAGCAGGGCGGGAGCCTCCTCCTACAATGAGCAGTTCTTC; j_call: TRBJ2-1; clone_size: few; cdr3_length: 15; v_call: TRBV7-9; d_call: TRBD2
cdr3_aa: CASSEALGSFDNEQFF; cdr3_nt: TGTGCCAGCAGTGAGGCCCTGGGGAGCTTCGACAATGAGCAGTTCTTC; j_call: TRBJ2-1; clone_size: many; cdr3_length: 16; v_call: TRBV6-1; d_call: .
cdr3_aa: CASSMSMGGGQNEQFF; cdr3_nt: TGTGCCAGTAGTATGTCGATGGGTGGGGGGCAGAATGAGCAGTTCTTC; j_call: TRBJ2-1; clone_size: .; cdr3_length: 16; v_call: TRBV19; d_call: .
cdr3_aa: CAISPPGTGIHYEQYF; cdr3_nt: TGTGCCATCAGCCCCCCCGGGACAGGCATCCACTACGAGCAGTACTTC; j_call: TRBJ2-7; clone_size: .; cdr3_length: 16; v_call: TRBV10-3; d_call: TRBD1
cdr3_aa: CTDGIQGANGYTF; cdr3_nt: TGTACCGACGGGATACAGGGGGCGAATGGCTACACCTTC; j_call: TRBJ1-2; clone_size: .; cdr3_length: 13; v_call: TRBV7-9; d_call: TRBD1
cdr3_aa: CASGGLAGADASDTQYF; cdr3_nt: TGTGCCAGTGGGGGACTAGCGGGGGCCGACGCGTCAGATACGCAGTATTTT; j_call: TRBJ2-3; clone_size: many; cdr3_length: 17; v_call: TRBV2; d_call: TRBD2
cdr3_aa: CASTQGGTTSYGYTF; cdr3_nt: TGTGCCAGCACCCAGGGGGGAACAACCTCCTATGGCTACACCTTC; j_call: TRBJ1-2; clone_size: few; cdr3_length: 15; v_call: TRBV12-3/TRBV12-4; d_call: TRBD1
cdr3_aa: CASSTLGDSNQPQHF; cdr3_nt: TGTGCCAGTAGTACGTTAGGGGATAGCAATCAGCCCCAGCATTTT; j_call: TRBJ1-5; clone_size: few; cdr3_length: 15; v_call: TRBV19; d_call: .
cdr3_aa: CAWSDSPTQPQHF; cdr3_nt: TGTGCCTGGAGTGATAGTCCTACTCAGCCCCAGCATTTT; j_call: TRBJ1-5; clone_size: .; cdr3_length: 13; v_call: TRBV30; d_call: .
cdr3_aa: CASSPLWGGSYNEQFF; cdr3_nt: TGTGCCAGCAGCCCCCTGTGGGGGGGCTCCTACAATGAGCAGTTCTTC; j_call: TRBJ2-1; clone_size: many; cdr3_length: 16; v_call: TRBV11-2; d_call: TRBD2
cdr3_aa: CASSVQAMGNQPQHF; cdr3_nt: TGTGCCAGCAGTGTTCAGGCCATGGGCAATCAGCCCCAGCATTTT; j_call: TRBJ1-5; clone_size: many; cdr3_length: 15; v_call: TRBV2; d_call: .
cdr3_aa: CASNTRGAFTGELFF; cdr3_nt: TGTGCCAGTAACACCCGGGGGGCCTTCACCGGGGAGCTGTTTTTT; j_call: TRBJ2-2; clone_size: few; cdr3_length: 15; v_call: TRBV19; d_call: .
cdr3_aa: CASSQDIRLAGAPNNEQFF; cdr3_nt: TGTGCCAGCAGCCAAGATATTCGACTAGCGGGAGCCCCGAACAATGAGCAGTTCTTC; j_call: TRBJ2-1; clone_size: few; cdr3_length: 19; v_call: TRBV4-2; d_call: TRBD2
cdr3_aa: CSARDMQRSYEQYF; cdr3_nt: TGCAGTGCTAGAGATATGCAGCGCTCCTACGAGCAGTACTTC; j_call: TRBJ2-7; clone_size: many; cdr3_length: 14; v_call: TRBV20-1; d_call: .
cdr3_aa: CASSLGGGPDTQYF; cdr3_nt: TGTGCCAGCAGCTTGGGAGGGGGTCCAGATACGCAGTATTTT; j_call: TRBJ2-3; clone_size: few; cdr3_length: 14; v_call: TRBV7-3; d_call: .
cdr3_aa: CASSPPVGAGETQYF; cdr3_nt: TGTGCCAGCTCACCACCGGTGGGGGCAGGAGAGACCCAGTACTTC; j_call: TRBJ2-5; clone_size: .; cdr3_length: 15; v_call: TRBV18; d_call: .
cdr3_aa: CASSEEVAGGLDEQFF; cdr3_nt: TGTGCCAGCAGTGAAGAGGTCGCAGGGGGCCTCGATGAGCAGTTCTTC; j_call: TRBJ2-1; clone_size: many; cdr3_length: 16; v_call: TRBV2; d_call: TRBD1
cdr3_aa: CAISDLGQGEQYF; cdr3_nt: TGTGCCATCAGTGATTTGGGACAGGGGGAGCAGTACTTC; j_call: TRBJ2-7; clone_size: once; cdr3_length: 13; v_call: TRBV10-3; d_call: TRBD1
cdr3_aa: CASSSDRARRSGNTIYF; cdr3_nt: TGTGCCAGCAGCTCCGACAGGGCCAGGAGAAGTGGAAACACCATATATTTT; j_call: TRBJ1-3; clone_size: .; cdr3_length: 17; v_call: TRBV6-1; d_call: TRBD1
cdr3_aa: CASSLELGASSYEQYF; cdr3_nt: TGCGCCAGCAGCTTGGAATTGGGGGCAAGCTCCTACGAGCAGTACTTC; j_call: TRBJ2-7; clone_size: many; cdr3_length: 16; v_call: TRBV5-1; d_call: .
cdr3_aa: CASSHGQAYSGNTIYF; cdr3_nt: TGTGCCAGCAGTCACGGACAGGCCTACTCTGGAAACACCATATATTTT; j_call: TRBJ1-3; clone_size: .; cdr3_length: 16; v_call: TRBV28; d_call: TRBD1
cdr3_aa: CASSPRGDWETQYF; cdr3_nt: TGTGCCAGCTCACCACGAGGGGACTGGGAGACCCAGTACTTC; j_call: TRBJ2-5; clone_size: few; cdr3_length: 14; v_call: TRBV18; d_call: .
cdr3_aa: CASSQVFQGLADTQYF; cdr3_nt: TGTGCCAGCAGCCAAGTTTTTCAGGGTCTGGCAGATACGCAGTATTTT; j_call: TRBJ2-3; clone_size: few; cdr3_length: 16; v_call: TRBV3-1; d_call: .
cdr3_aa: CASSGDRDTGELFF; cdr3_nt: TGTGCCAGCAGTGGGGACAGGGACACCGGGGAGCTGTTTTTT; j_call: TRBJ2-2; clone_size: .; cdr3_length: 14; v_call: TRBV6-2/TRBV6-3; d_call: TRBD1
cdr3_aa: CAISVEDASSYEQYF; cdr3_nt: TGTGCCATCAGTGTGGAGGACGCGAGCTCCTACGAGCAGTACTTC; j_call: TRBJ2-7; clone_size: many; cdr3_length: 15; v_call: TRBV10-3; d_call: .
cdr3_aa: CASTSMGETQYF; cdr3_nt: TGCGCCAGCACGAGTATGGGTGAGACCCAGTACTTC; j_call: TRBJ2-5; clone_size: few; cdr3_length: 12; v_call: TRBV10-2; d_call: .
cdr3_aa: CASSQRLVGEQYF; cdr3_nt: TGTGCCAGCAGCCAGAGACTAGTAGGGGAGCAGTACTTC; j_call: TRBJ2-7; clone_size: many; cdr3_length: 13; v_call: TRBV3-1; d_call: .
cdr3_aa: CAISESKLASTDTQYF; cdr3_nt: TGTGCCATCAGTGAGTCGAAACTAGCGAGCACAGATACGCAGTATTTT; j_call: TRBJ2-3; clone_size: .; cdr3_length: 16; v_call: TRBV2; d_call: TRBD2
cdr3_aa: CASSPRGVAEAFF; cdr3_nt: TGTGCCAGCAGTCCCCGGGGTGTAGCTGAAGCTTTCTTT; j_call: TRBJ1-1; clone_size: many; cdr3_length: 13; v_call: TRBV27; d_call: .
cdr3_aa: CASNPLYSLGNNEQFF; cdr3_nt: TGTGCCAGCAATCCCCTATATAGTCTCGGAAACAATGAGCAGTTCTTC; j_call: TRBJ2-1; clone_size: few; cdr3_length: 16; v_call: TRBV19; d_call: .
cdr3_aa: CASTVGQGVTEAFF; cdr3_nt: TGTGCCAGCACCGTAGGACAGGGTGTTACTGAAGCTTTCTTT; j_call: TRBJ1-1; clone_size: many; cdr3_length: 14; v_call: TRBV6-1; d_call: TRBD1